This T cell receptor beta chain is from a study of shared clonotypes between healthy human individuals. Study-wide background: CD4 naive and CD4 memory each took three plates per donor, while CD8 naive took two and CD8 memory one.

This table comes from immunoSEQ multiplex PCR, and its TCRdb copy is limited to in-frame clones, with some not included. The sample includes 2 million to 2.5 million clones, approximately 96% seen only once; the top ten take approximately 0.13%. About this clone itself: The antigen is unknown.

Points from the study as a whole: Rarefaction demonstrated incomplete sorted-subset sequencing despite large depth. Read depth was anticipated to influence clonotype sharing among donors.

Sample: naive CD4+ T cells sorted from blood. Subset defined: CD45RA+ positively selected. The clonotype was recovered from a man between 18 and 35 years old in good health.

The CDR3 coding sequence is TGTGCCAGCAGGCCTACAGGGGGCAATCAGCCCCAGCATTTT. Translated, it gives CASRPTGGNQPQHF. The V gene is TRBV2, the J gene TRBJ1-5, with 7 bases that match TRBD1. Per the germline V gene, CDR1 is SNHLY and CDR2 is FYNNEI. J lost 2 bases, V lost 6 bases, and 4 bases had no gene match. CDR3 length: 14 residues.